Sequencing of this T cell receptor (beta chain) was carried out in a study of T cells in localized non-small cell lung cancer. Trimming left V 6 bases short and J 0 bases short, with 12 bases between. Germline CDR1 and CDR2: LNHDA and SQIVND (reference sequence). The CDR3 contains 15 residues. Remarks on this clone: Its antigen remains unknown.

The assay was immunoSEQ multiplex PCR, and TCRdb's table has in-frame clones only and misses some. The sample lists about 36,000 clones, just over 90% occurring once. Study results and limitations: Within adjacent lung there appeared a median around 57 of the top 100 tumor clones. Longer overall survival accompanied higher blood T cell density. A single tumor region was sequenced, leaving heterogeneity possible. Measurement of T cell clonality placed uninvolved adjacent lung highest, above the level in tumor.

This chain connects TRBV19 to TRBJ1-5; D is uncertain. The TCR was taken from a female donor older than 55 with stage I lung adenocarcinoma. Source: peripheral blood, taken before any cancer treatment. CDR3 DNA: TGTGCCAGTAGGGGAAACGGATATAGCAATCAGCCCCAGCATTTT. Protein sequence: CASRGNGYSNQPQHF.